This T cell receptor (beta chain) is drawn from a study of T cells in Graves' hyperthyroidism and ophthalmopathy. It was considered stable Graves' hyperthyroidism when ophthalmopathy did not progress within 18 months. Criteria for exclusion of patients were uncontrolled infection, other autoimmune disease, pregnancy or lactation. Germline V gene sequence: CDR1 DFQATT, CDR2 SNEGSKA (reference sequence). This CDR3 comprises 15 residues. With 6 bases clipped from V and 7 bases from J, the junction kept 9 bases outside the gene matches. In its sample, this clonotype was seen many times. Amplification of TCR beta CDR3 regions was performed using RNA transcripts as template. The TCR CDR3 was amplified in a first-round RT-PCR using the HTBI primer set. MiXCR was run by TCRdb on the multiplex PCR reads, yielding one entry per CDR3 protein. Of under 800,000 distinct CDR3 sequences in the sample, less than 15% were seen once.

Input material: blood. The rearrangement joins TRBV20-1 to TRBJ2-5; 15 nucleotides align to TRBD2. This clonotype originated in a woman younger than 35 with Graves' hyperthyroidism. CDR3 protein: CSAPGLAGGDGTQYF. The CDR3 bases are TGCAGTGCCCCGGGACTAGCGGGAGGCGATGGGACCCAGTACTTC.